This TCR beta chain was sequenced during a study of OX40 agonist ivuxolimab in advanced cancers. Turning to the study itself: Dose-escalation cases comprised hepatocellular carcinoma, melanoma, renal cell or head and neck cancer. Whole-study results and caveats: Low clonal expansion, among the lowest seen, marked partial responders at 0.1-3.0 mg/kg.

The V gene's germline CDR1 is SGHNT and CDR2 YYREEE (reference sequence). Trimming cost V 1 base and J 3 bases, with 5 bases left between them. The CDR3 covers 13 residues. Note on this clone: Its antigen remains unknown.

Autoimmune disease history or systemic immunosuppression led to patients being barred. Measured with immunoSEQ multiplex PCR; TCRdb has only the in-frame clones, and not every one. Among around 40,000 clones listed, under 90% were seen once. The receptor was derived from an adult with an advanced solid tumor such as melanoma, head and neck, liver or kidney cancer. This chain connects TRBV5-4 to TRBJ2-4; D unclear. This sample comprised CD4+ or CD8+ T cells sorted from blood, obtained in a trial of the OX40 agonist ivuxolimab. Here the CDR3 reads CASSLSGKNIQYF. In DNA form, the CDR3 reads TGTGCCAGCAGCTTGAGTGGCAAAAACATTCAGTACTTC.